What follows are 22 T cell receptor beta chains derived from one specimen sequenced in a study of long-term antiretroviral therapy in people with HIV. The run of the v3.0 immunoSEQ assay was at survey level. TCRdb keeps only in-frame clones here, not all; method: immunoSEQ multiplex PCR. The top ten hold around 4.4% of the sample, which has fewer than 35,000 clones, almost 85% seen once. The input for sequencing was unsorted PBMCs, taken about 3.3 years after starting antiretroviral therapy. The receptors here all came from a young man with HIV.

The CDR3 DNA reads TGTGCCAGCATTTTCGGACGGGGGTGGACTGAAGCTTTCTTT. Protein sequence: CASIFGRGWTEAFF. The chain has TRBV6-6 and TRBJ1-1; TRBD1 is a possible D gene (5 bases). The CDR3 extends over 14 amino acids. Trimming stripped 7 bases from V and 5 bases from J, with 17 bases between. The V gene's germline CDR1 is MNHNY and CDR2 SVGAGI (reference sequence).

This chain links TRBV2 with TRBJ1-1; D not certain. The CDR3 covers 14 residues. CDR1 and CDR2 (germline): SNHLY, FYNNEI. The V end was cut by 8 bases, the J end by 1 base, with 14 bases between. The CDR3 loop is CASHLDVTNTEAFF. CDR3 in DNA: TGTGCCAGCCACTTGGACGTGACGAACACTGAAGCTTTCTTT. Full variable domain (outside the CDR3, taken from reference TRBV2 and TRBJ1-1): EPEVTQTPSHQVTQMGQEVILRCVPISNHLYFYWYRQILGQKVEFLVSFYNNEISEKSEIFDDQFSVERPDGSNFTLKIRSTKLEDSAMYFCASHLDVTNTEAFFGQGTRLTVV.

This sequence joins TRBV13 and TRBJ2-3; perhaps TRBD2 as D (6 bases). Germline V lookup: CDR1 PRHDT, CDR2 FYEKMQ (reference sequence). Trimming removed 3 bases from V and 0 bases from J, with 13 bases in between. The CDR3 has 16 residues. In nucleotides, the CDR3 is TGTGCCAGCAGCTTCCCTAGCGAGAGTAGCACAGATACGCAGTATTTT. This translates into CASSFPSESSTDTQYF.

This clone was seen a single time. This chain links TRBV9 with TRBJ2-7, with D maybe TRBD2 (6 bases). Germline CDR1 SGDLS, CDR2 YYNGEE. V was clipped by 0 bases and J by 1 base, with 11 bases between them. The CDR3 has 15 amino acids. CDR3 sequence (DNA): TGTGCCAGCAGCGTAGCAGTGGGGACTTCCTACGAGCAGTACTTC. Its protein is CASSVAVGTSYEQYF.

This clone was observed a single time. This chain uses TRBV28 with TRBJ1-1, with 9 bases matching TRBD1. The CDR3 contains 17 residues. V dropped 1 base and J dropped 1; count of bases not matched to a gene: 7. Germline values: CDR1 MDHEN, CDR2 SYDVKM. The CDR3 loop is CASSLLGLGQGNTEAFF. In DNA, the CDR3 is TGTGCCAGCAGTTTATTGGGATTGGGACAGGGGAACACTGAAGCTTTCTTT.

This chain connects TRBV19 to TRBJ1-1, with D perhaps matching TRBD1 (6 bases). V dropped 5 bases and J dropped 10 bases, with 20 bases sitting between them. The germline V gene encodes CDR1 LNHDA and CDR2 SQIVND (reference sequence). The CDR3 runs 14 residues. CDR3 sequence: CASSPEGGGAGAFF. CDR3 coding DNA: TGTGCCAGTAGTCCAGAGGGCGGGGGGGCTGGAGCTTTCTTT.

The CDR3 spells CASSSLDRGGSYEQYF. The CDR3 nucleotides read TGTGCCAGCAGCTCCCTCGACAGGGGAGGCTCCTACGAGCAGTACTTC. The V and J genes are TRBV5-4 and TRBJ2-7, with TRBD1 matching over 8 bases. CDR1 is SGHNT, CDR2 YYREEE, per germline (reference sequence). The CDR3 totals 16 residues. J was trimmed by 0 bases and V by 3 bases; bases with no gene match: 8. Based on the CDR3 plus reference TRBV5-4 and TRBJ2-7, the full variable domain is ETGVTQSPTHLIKTRGQQVTLRCSSQSGHNTVSWYQQALGQGPQFIFQYYREEENGRGNFPPRFSGLQFPNYSSELNVNALELDDSALYLCASSSLDRGGSYEQYFGPGTRLTVT.

The chain links TRBV7-2 to TRBJ1-4; D remains ambiguous. CDR1 is SGHTA and CDR2 is FQGNSA in the germline V gene. V lost 3 bases, J lost 12 bases, and 14 bases lay in between. CDR3 size: 13 residues. Here the CDR3 DNA reads TGTGCCAGCAGCTTTAGTTGGGGAAGGGAACTGTTTTTT. The encoded protein is CASSFSWGRELFF.

The rearrangement uses TRBV5-6 and TRBJ2-1; D unclear. The CDR3 sequence is 13 residues long. In germline, CDR1 is SGHDT, CDR2 YYEEEE. The germline V and J ends were trimmed by 1 base and 5 bases, with 7 bases remaining between them. In nucleotides, the CDR3 is TGTGCCAGCAGCTTGTGGTCAGACAATGAGCAGTTCTTC. Protein product: CASSLWSDNEQFF. Combining the CDR3 with reference TRBV5-6 and TRBJ2-1 gives the whole variable domain DAGVTQSPTHLIKTRGQQVTLRCSPKSGHDTVSWYQQALGQGPQFIFQYYEEEERQRGNFPDRFSGHQFPNYSSELNVNALLLGDSALYLCASSLWSDNEQFFGPGTRLTVL.

The rearrangement joins TRBV28 to TRBJ1-5; perhaps TRBD1 as D (5 bases). The CDR3 covers 13 residues. CDR1 MDHEN and CDR2 SYDVKM come from the germline V gene. Trimming shortened V by 1 base and J by 11 bases, and 12 bases separated the two germline ends. The CDR3 protein is CASSLSPTEAQHF. CDR3 coding DNA: TGTGCCAGCAGTTTATCTCCGACAGAGGCCCAGCATTTT.

This rearrangement joins TRBV6-1 to TRBJ2-4, with D perhaps TRBD1 or TRBD2 (5 bases each). The length of the CDR3 is 14 residues. Trimming shortened V by 2 bases and J by 11 bases, and 16 bases separated the two germline ends. Germline-derived CDR1 and CDR2 are MNHNS and SASEGT. CDR3 protein: CASSEWGRRTVQYF. The CDR3 DNA reads TGTGCCAGCAGTGAATGGGGACGGAGGACGGTTCAGTACTTC.

J is TRBJ2-3 and V is TRBV10-2, with TRBD2 identical over 7 bases. Per germline, CDR1 WSHSY and CDR2 SAAADI. Trimming took 4 bases from V and 6 from J; bases not matched to a gene: 13. The CDR3 runs 16 residues. Written as DNA, the CDR3 is TGCGCCAGCAGTGTGCCACTGGCGGGGGTAGGGGATACGCAGTATTTT. Its translation: CASSVPLAGVGDTQYF.

The V and J genes are TRBV19 and TRBJ1-1, with a weak D call TRBD1 (5 bases). Germline V gene lookup returns CDR1 LNHDA and CDR2 SQIVND (reference sequence). With 11 bases removed from V and 5 bases from J, the gap between germline ends came to 24 bases. CDR3 size: 15 residues. The CDR3: CASRSLLGPKTEAFF. In DNA form, the CDR3 reads TGTGCCTCTAGATCCCTGTTGGGGCCCAAAACTGAAGCTTTCTTT.

The chain combines TRBV5-1 with TRBJ2-5; maybe TRBD2 (6 bases). Per germline, CDR1 SGHRS and CDR2 YFSETQ. Trimming stripped 0 bases from V and 5 bases from J, with 14 bases between. The CDR3 length is 15 residues. CDR3 protein: CASSLVGSGGETQYF. CDR3 DNA: TGCGCCAGCAGCTTGGTCGGGAGTGGCGGCGAGACCCAGTACTTC.

V and J are TRBV7-9 and TRBJ2-7; TRBD1 aligns across 8 bases. Germline CDR1 reads SEHNR; CDR2 reads FQNEAQ (reference sequence). The CDR3 extends over 15 amino acids. J gave up 2 bases and V 3 bases, and 6 bases lay outside the gene matches. DNA for the CDR3: TGTGCCAGCAGCTTTAGGGACAGGCCAGCCTACGAGCAGTACTTC. This gives the protein CASSFRDRPAYEQYF.

This clone was recorded once. The J gene is TRBJ1-2, the V gene TRBV6-5; D is unresolved. This CDR3 is built from 15 residues. The germline V gene encodes CDR1 MNHEY and CDR2 SVGAGI. The germline V and J ends were trimmed by 7 bases and 4 bases, with 19 bases remaining between them. The chain's CDR3 is CASTLGVGLGYGYTF. For the CDR3, the DNA is TGTGCCAGCACTCTGGGTGTTGGGCTAGGCTATGGCTACACCTTC.

J is TRBJ2-4 and V is TRBV11-1; no firm D call. The CDR3 has 14 residues. Trimming removed 2 bases at V and 8 bases at J, with 13 bases between. Germline CDR1 and CDR2: SGHAT and FQDESV (reference sequence). The CDR3 sequence is CASSLSVPRDIQYF. In nucleotides, the CDR3 is TGTGCCAGCAGCTTATCGGTCCCTCGGGACATTCAGTACTTC.

The chain recombines TRBV7-8 with TRBJ2-1, with 7 bases identical to TRBD2. The trim removed 5 bases at V and 3 bases at J, leaving 7 bases unmatched. In germline, CDR1 is SGHVS, CDR2 FQNEAQ. The CDR3 contains 15 residues. The CDR3 sequence is CASSLGLVDYNEQFF. The CDR3 region has the DNA TGTGCCAGCAGCCTCGGACTAGTCGACTACAATGAGCAGTTCTTC.

The rearrangement joins TRBV5-1 to TRBJ1-5; 7 bases match TRBD1. The germline V gene encodes CDR1 SGHRS and CDR2 YFSETQ. The CDR3 has 14 amino acids. V was clipped by 5 bases and J by 6 bases; unmatched bases: 8. CDR3 protein: CASSEQGMGQPQHF. CDR3 nucleotides: TGCGCCAGCAGTGAACAGGGGATGGGTCAGCCCCAGCATTTT.

CDR3 nucleotide sequence: TGTGCCAGTAGTATCAGACAGGGGGAGGGCTACGAGCAGTACTTC. Its protein is CASSIRQGEGYEQYF. The gene calls are TRBV19 and TRBJ2-7; TRBD1 agrees at 9 bases. There are 15 residues in the CDR3. Germline CDR1 reads LNHDA; CDR2 reads SQIVND (reference sequence). Unmatched junction bases numbered 6, after V lost 3 bases and J lost 3 bases.

Of note for this clone: Relative to the germline gene, one junction end is altered; a read error may explain this. The rearrangement joins TRBV6-1 to TRBJ1-3, with a tentative D call TRBD1 (6 bases). The CDR3 consists of 18 residues. Germline lookup yields CDR1 MNHNS and CDR2 SASEGT. DNA for the CDR3: TGTGCCAGCATTGAAGTGGGGGCCGGGGGACCCTTTTCCGACACCATATATTTT. Protein sequence: CASIEVGAGGPFSDTIYF.

V usage is TRBV19 and J usage is TRBJ2-7; possibly TRBD1 or TRBD2 for D (6 bases each). This CDR3 region has 15 residues. V dropped 3 bases and J dropped 5 bases, with 17 bases sitting between them. The germline CDR1 and CDR2 sequences are LNHDA and SQIVND (reference sequence). This chain's CDR3 is CASSIGRGLYDEQYF. The DNA of the CDR3 is TGTGCCAGTAGTATCGGCCGGGGGCTATATGACGAGCAGTACTTC. The full variable domain, rest sourced from reference TRBV19 and TRBJ2-7, is DGGITQSPKYLFRKEGQNVTLSCEQNLNHDAMYWYRQDPGQGLRLIYYSQIVNDFQKGDIAEGYSVSREKKESFPLTVTSAQKNPTAFYLCASSIGRGLYDEQYFGPGTRLTVT.